This record covers a single T cell receptor (beta chain). CDR3 length: 15 residues. From germline, CDR1 is SGDLS and CDR2 YYNGEE. Trimming took 3 bases from V and 0 from J, leaving 9 bases between them. These data originate in a study of T cell responses to AZD1222 COVID-19 vaccine. Libraries were prepared by immunoSEQ multiplex PCR; TCRdb keeps only in-frame clonotypes and omits some of them. There are over 65,000 clones in the sample; roughly nine tenths occur only once, and 6.5% to 7.5% lies in the top ten. The V gene is TRBV9, the J gene TRBJ1-4; D is ambiguous. The clonotype originates from an adult in good health. The sample consisted of peripheral blood, taken on day 0 of AZD1222 vaccination. CDR3 residues: CASSAHTATNEKLFF. The DNA for the CDR3 is TGTGCCAGCAGCGCCCACACAGCAACTAATGAAAAACTGTTTTTT.